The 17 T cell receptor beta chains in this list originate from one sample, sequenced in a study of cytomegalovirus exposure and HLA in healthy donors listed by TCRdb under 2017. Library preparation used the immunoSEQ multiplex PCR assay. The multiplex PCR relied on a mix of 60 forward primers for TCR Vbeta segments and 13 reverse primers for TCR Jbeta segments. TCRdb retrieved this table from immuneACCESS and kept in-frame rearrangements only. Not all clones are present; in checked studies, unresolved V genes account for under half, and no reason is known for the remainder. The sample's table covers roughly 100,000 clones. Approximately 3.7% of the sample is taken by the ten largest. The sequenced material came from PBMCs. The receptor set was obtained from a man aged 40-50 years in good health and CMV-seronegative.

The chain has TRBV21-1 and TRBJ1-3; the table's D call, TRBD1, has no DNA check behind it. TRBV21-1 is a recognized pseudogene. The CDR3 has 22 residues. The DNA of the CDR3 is TGTGCCAGCAGCAGTGCAAGCGAAGGACAGCGTGCTATAATCGACTCTGGAAACACCATATATTTT. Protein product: CASSSASEGQRAIIDSGNTIYF.

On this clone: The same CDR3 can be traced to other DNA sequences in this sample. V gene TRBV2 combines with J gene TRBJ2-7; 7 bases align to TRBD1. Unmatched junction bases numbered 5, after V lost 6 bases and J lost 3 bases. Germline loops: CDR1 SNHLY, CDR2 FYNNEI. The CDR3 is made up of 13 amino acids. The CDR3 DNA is TGTGCCAGCAGGAAGGGACAGATCTACGAGCAGTACTTC. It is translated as CASRKGQIYEQYF.

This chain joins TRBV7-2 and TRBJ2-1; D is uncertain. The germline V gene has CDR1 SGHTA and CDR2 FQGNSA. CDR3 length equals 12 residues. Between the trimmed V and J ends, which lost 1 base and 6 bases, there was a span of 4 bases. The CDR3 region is CASSLDLNEQFF. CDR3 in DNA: TGTGCCAGCAGCTTAGATCTCAATGAGCAGTTCTTC.

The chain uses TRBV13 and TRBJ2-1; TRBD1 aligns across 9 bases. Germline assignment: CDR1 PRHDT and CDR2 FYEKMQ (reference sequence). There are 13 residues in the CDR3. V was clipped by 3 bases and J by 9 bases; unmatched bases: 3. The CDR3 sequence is CASSFDRGSEQFF. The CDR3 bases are TGTGCCAGCAGCTTCGACAGGGGGAGTGAGCAGTTCTTC.

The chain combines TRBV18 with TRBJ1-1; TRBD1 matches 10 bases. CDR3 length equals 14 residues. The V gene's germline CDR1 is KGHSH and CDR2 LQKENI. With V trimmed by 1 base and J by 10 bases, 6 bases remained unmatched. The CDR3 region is CASSPLKGTGVAFF. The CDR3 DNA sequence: TGTGCCAGCTCACCACTTAAAGGGACAGGGGTAGCTTTCTTT.

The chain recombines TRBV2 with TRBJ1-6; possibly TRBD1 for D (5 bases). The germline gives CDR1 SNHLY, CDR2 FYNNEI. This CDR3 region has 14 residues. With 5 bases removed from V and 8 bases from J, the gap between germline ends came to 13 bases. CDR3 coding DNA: TGTGCCAGCAGTTCCGACAGCAGCTATTCACCCCTCCACTTT. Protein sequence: CASSSDSSYSPLHF.

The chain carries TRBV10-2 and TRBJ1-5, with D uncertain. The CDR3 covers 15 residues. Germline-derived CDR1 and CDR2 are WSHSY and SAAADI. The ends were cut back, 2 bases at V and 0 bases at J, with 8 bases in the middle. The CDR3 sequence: CASSEGRFSNQPQHF. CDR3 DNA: TGCGCCAGCAGTGAGGGCAGATTTAGCAATCAGCCCCAGCATTTT.

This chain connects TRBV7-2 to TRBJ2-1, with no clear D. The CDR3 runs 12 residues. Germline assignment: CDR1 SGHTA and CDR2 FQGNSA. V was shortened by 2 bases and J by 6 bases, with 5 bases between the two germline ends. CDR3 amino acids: CASSLRFNEQFF. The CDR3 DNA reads TGTGCCAGCAGCTTACGTTTCAATGAGCAGTTCTTC.

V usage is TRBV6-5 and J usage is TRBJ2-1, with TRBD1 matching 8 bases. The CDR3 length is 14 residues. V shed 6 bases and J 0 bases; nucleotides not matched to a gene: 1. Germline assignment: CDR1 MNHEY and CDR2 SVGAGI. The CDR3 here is CASRTGGSYNEQFF. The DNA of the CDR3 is TGTGCCAGCAGAACAGGGGGCTCCTACAATGAGCAGTTCTTC.

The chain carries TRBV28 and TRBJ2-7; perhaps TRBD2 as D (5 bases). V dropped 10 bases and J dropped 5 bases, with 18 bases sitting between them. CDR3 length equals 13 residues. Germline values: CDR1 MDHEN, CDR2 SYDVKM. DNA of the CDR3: TGTGCCATTCGAGGGAGCGCGAGAAACGAGCAGTACTTC. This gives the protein CAIRGSARNEQYF. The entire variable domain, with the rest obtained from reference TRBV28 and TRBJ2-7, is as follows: DVKVTQSSRYLVKRTGEKVFLECVQDMDHENMFWYRQDPGLGLRLIYFSYDVKMKEKGDIPEGYSVSREKKERFSLILESASTNQTSMYLCAIRGSARNEQYFGPGTRLTVT.

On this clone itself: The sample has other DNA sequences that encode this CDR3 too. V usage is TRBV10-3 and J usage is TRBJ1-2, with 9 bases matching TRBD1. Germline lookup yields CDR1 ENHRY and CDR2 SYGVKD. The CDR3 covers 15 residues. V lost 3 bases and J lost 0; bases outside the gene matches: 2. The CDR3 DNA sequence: TGTGCCATCAGTGACCGACAGGGGGCTAACTATGGCTACACCTTC. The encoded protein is CAISDRQGANYGYTF.

The CDR3 is CASGEQGAGNQPQHF. The CDR3 DNA reads TGTGCCAGCGGAGAACAGGGGGCCGGCAATCAGCCCCAGCATTTT. V is TRBV6-1 and J is TRBJ1-5; 9 bases map to TRBD1. The CDR3 is 15 amino acids. CDR1 is MNHNS, CDR2 SASEGT, per germline. The trim removed 8 bases at V and 2 bases at J, leaving 7 bases unmatched.

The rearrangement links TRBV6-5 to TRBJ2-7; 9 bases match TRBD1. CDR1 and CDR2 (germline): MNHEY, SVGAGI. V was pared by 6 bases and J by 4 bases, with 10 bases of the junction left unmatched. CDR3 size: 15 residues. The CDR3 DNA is TGTGCCAGCAGACTCCCGGGACAGGGTGTATACGAGCAGTACTTC. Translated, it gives CASRLPGQGVYEQYF.

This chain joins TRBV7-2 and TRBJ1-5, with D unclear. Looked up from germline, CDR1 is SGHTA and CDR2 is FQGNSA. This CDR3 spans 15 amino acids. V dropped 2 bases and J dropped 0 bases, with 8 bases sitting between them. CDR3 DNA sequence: TGTGCCAGCAGCTTAAGAGGGAATAGCAATCAGCCCCAGCATTTT. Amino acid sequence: CASSLRGNSNQPQHF.

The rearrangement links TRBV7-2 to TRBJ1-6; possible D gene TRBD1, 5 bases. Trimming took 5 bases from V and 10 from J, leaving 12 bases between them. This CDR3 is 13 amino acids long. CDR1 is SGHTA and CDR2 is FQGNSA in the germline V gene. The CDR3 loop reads CASSAGGKSPLHF. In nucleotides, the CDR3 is TGTGCCAGCAGCGCCGGGGGGAAATCACCCCTCCACTTT.

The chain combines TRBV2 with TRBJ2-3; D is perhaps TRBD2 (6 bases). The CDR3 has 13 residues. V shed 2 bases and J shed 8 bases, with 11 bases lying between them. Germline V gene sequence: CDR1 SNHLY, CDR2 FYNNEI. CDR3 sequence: CASSELGLSTQYF. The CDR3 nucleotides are TGTGCCAGCAGTGAACTCGGACTAAGTACGCAGTATTTT.

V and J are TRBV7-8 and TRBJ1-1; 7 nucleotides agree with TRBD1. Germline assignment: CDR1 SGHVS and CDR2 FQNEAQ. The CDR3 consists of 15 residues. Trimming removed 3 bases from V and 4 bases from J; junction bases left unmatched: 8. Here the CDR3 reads CASSFLGQSSTEAFF. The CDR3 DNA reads TGTGCCAGCAGCTTTTTGGGACAGTCGAGCACTGAAGCTTTCTTT.